Following are 7 T cell receptor beta chains from one sample sequenced in a study of cytomegalovirus exposure and HLA in healthy donors. Generated by immunoSEQ multiplex PCR, the TCRdb table keeps only in-frame clones and is missing some. The top ten hold around 1.2% of the sample, which has roughly 250,000 clones, approximately 83% seen once. The sequenced material came from PBMCs. The receptors come from a woman in her thirties in good health and CMV-seropositive.

The chain couples TRBV5-1 to TRBJ2-7; D may be TRBD2 (7 bases). CDR1 is SGHRS and CDR2 is YFSETQ in the germline V gene. There are 16 residues in the CDR3. The V end was cut by 0 bases, the J end by 4 bases, with 17 bases between. CDR3 sequence reads: CASSLEHTGTTYEQYF. CDR3 DNA sequence: TGCGCCAGCAGCTTGGAACACACAGGGACTACGTACGAGCAGTACTTC.

This clone was picked up one time. The chain employs TRBV29-1 and TRBJ2-7; 7 bases agree with TRBD1. Per germline, CDR1 SQVTM and CDR2 ANQGSEA. The CDR3 runs to 14 residues. V lost 0 bases and J lost 3; bases outside the gene matches: 5. The CDR3 coding sequence is TGCAGCGTTGAAGATCGGGACAGTTTCTACGAGCAGTACTTC. It translates to CSVEDRDSFYEQYF.

This clone showed up just a few times. The chain couples TRBV11-3 to TRBJ1-2; D not resolved. Germline V lookup: CDR1 SGHNT, CDR2 YENEEA. The V and J ends lost 5 bases and 4 bases respectively, with 14 bases between them. CDR3 length: 14 residues. The CDR3 nucleotides read TGTGCCAGCAGCCTAATGGGCCACACCTATGGCTACACCTTC. It encodes CASSLMGHTYGYTF.

This clone has just one count. The chain couples TRBV19 to TRBJ1-5; D is possibly TRBD1 (6 bases). Trimming pared 4 bases from V and 0 bases from J, leaving 10 bases between. The CDR3 sequence is 15 residues long. From germline, CDR1 is LNHDA and CDR2 SQIVND (reference sequence). CDR3 coding DNA: TGTGCCAGTAGTACACGGGGGGCTAGCAATCAGCCCCAGCATTTT. It yields the protein CASSTRGASNQPQHF.

The chain joins TRBV4-1 to TRBJ2-7; TRBD2 aligns across 9 bases. With V trimmed by 4 bases and J by 0 bases, 7 bases remained unmatched. Germline CDR1 and CDR2: MGHRA and YSYEKL. The CDR3 runs to 16 residues. The CDR3 reads CASSPLAGRSSYEQYF. CDR3 DNA: TGCGCCAGCAGCCCCCTAGCGGGGAGGTCCTCCTACGAGCAGTACTTC.

This clone has more than one count but fewer than ten. The chain has TRBV28 and TRBJ1-2, with 7 bases identical to TRBD1. V dropped 3 bases and J dropped 8; count of bases not matched to a gene: 9. The CDR3 has 14 amino acids. Looked up from germline, CDR1 is MDHEN and CDR2 is SYDVKM. CDR3 sequence reads: CASSLTGSLRGYTF. CDR3 in DNA: TGTGCCAGCAGTTTGACAGGGAGTTTGAGAGGCTACACCTTC.

The J gene is TRBJ1-2, the V gene TRBV2, with a weak D call TRBD1 (5 bases). V dropped 2 bases and J dropped 1 base, with 17 bases sitting between them. Germline V gene sequence: CDR1 SNHLY, CDR2 FYNNEI. The CDR3 is 17 amino acids. The CDR3 loop is CASSEMGQSASNYGYTF. CDR3 coding DNA: TGTGCCAGCAGTGAAATGGGGCAGTCAGCGAGTAACTATGGCTACACCTTC.